This T cell receptor (beta chain) was obtained from a study of blood T cell repertoires in COVID-19 (dated by TCRdb to the early 2020s). Regarding the research as a whole: Collaborator samples came from the United States, Italy and Spain and covered acute and convalescent phases of COVID-19. The material from the prospective study consisted of cDNA or gDNA derived from T cells, B-cell-depleted T cells, or PBMCs. Where available, HLA class I and class II types were obtained from metadata supplied by the sample provider rather than from assay-based typing. The samples were drawn from the first 160 participants of the ongoing ImmuneRACE study and from 1,254 subjects provided by 6 global collaborators. The repertoires were made available in a free public database intended to serve as a resource for research on the immune response to SARS-CoV-2. The dataset comprised deeply sampled blood TCRbeta repertoires from subjects exposed to, actively infected with, or recovered from COVID-19. Nearly every sample came with metadata listing a de-identified subject ID, COVID-19 status, age in years and sex.

Only a few counts were recorded for this clone. What antigen it recognizes has not been identified. No much larger clonotype is one base removed from it; base qualities were not supplied. Spanning cysteine to phenylalanine, the CDR3 consists of 16 amino acids. Only the CDR3 region is kept as DNA, spanning 48 bases read in frame from base 1. Reading the germline V gene (reference sequence) gives CDR1 SEHNR and CDR2 FQNEAQ. V is cut back by 3 bases and J by 0 bases, with 1 base in the junction unmatched. TCRbeta CDR3 regions were amplified from genomic DNA by means of the immunoSEQ Assay, a bias-controlled multiplex PCR. The original pipeline was this. The number of nucleated cells in each sample was estimated from the amplification of reference gene primers within the assay. To quantify the absolute abundance of each unique TCRbeta CDR3 rearrangement, sequence reads were collapsed and filtered. For each sample, productive Simpson clonality was calculated by taking the square root of Simpson's diversity index across productive rearrangements. The immuneACCESS repertoire file appears here via TCRdb, limited to in-frame rearrangements. These files lack a portion of the clones; in checked studies, under half of the deficit traces to unresolved V genes, and the cause of the others is not known. The V and J calls and clone size are taken from that table; D and trimming were inferred from the DNA. The sample table holds about 170,000 clones, of which approximately 84% were seen once. The top ten clonotypes cover about 24% of the sample.

Collaborating institutions collected whole blood in K2EDTA tubes following their own protocols. Collaborator samples were shipped for TCRbeta analysis as frozen whole blood, isolated PBMCs, or DNA extracted from either sample type. General study outcomes and caveats: The amount of clinical and demographic metadata varied by source and participant and was provided uncurated.

Sequenced material: peripheral blood. The chain links TRBV7-9 with TRBJ2-5, with 13 bases matching TRBD2. This TCR was sampled from a woman aged 80 or older with acute or convalescent COVID-19. The sequenced DNA: TGTGCCAGCAGCTTGGGGACTAGCGGGGACCAAGAGACCCAGTACTTC. Translated, this gives CASSLGTSGDQETQYF.